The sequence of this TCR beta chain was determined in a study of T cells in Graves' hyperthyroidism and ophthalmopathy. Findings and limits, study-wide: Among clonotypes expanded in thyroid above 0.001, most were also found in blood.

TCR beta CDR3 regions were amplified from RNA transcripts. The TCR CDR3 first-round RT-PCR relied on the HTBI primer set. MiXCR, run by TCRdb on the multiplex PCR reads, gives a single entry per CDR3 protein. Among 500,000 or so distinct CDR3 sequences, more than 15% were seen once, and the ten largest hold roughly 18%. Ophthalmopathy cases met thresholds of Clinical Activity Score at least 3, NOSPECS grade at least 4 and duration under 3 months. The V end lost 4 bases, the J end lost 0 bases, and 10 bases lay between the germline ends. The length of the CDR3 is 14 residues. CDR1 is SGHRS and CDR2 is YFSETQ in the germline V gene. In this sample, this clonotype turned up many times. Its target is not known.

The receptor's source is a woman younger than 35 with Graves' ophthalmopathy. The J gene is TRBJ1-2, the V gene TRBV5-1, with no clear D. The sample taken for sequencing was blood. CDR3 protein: CASSPTLANYGYTF. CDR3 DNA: TGCGCCAGCAGCCCGACTTTAGCTAACTATGGCTACACCTTC.